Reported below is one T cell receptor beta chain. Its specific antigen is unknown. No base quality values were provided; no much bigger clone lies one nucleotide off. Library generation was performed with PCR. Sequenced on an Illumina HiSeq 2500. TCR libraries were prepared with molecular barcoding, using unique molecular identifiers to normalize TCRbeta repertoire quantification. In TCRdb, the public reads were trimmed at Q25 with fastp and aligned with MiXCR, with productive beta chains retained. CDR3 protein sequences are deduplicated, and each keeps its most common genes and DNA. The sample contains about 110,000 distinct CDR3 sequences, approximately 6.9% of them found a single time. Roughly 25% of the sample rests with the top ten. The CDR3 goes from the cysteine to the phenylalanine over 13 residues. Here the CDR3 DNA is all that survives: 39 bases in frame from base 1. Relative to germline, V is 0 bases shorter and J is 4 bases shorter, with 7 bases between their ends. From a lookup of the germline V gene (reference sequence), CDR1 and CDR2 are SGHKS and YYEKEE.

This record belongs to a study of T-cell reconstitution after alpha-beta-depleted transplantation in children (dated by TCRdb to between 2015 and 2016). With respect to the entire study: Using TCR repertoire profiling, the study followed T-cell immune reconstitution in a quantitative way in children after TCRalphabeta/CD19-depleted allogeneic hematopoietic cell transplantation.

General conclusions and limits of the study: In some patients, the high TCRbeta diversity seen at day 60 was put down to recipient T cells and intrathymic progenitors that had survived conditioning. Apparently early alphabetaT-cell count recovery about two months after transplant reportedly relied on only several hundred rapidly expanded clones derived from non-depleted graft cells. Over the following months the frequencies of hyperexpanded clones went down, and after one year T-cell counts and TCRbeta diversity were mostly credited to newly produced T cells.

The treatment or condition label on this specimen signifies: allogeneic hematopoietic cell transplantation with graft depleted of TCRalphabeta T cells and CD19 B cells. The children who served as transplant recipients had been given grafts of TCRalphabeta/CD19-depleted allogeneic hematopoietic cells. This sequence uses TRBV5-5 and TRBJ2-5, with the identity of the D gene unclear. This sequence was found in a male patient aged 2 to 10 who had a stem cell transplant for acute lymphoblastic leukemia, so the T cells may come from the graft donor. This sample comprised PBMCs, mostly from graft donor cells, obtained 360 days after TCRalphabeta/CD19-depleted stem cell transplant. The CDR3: CASSLGHRETQYF. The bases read TGTGCCAGCAGCTTGGGCCACCGAGAGACCCAGTACTTC. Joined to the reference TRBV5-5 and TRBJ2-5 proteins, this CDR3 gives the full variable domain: DAGVTQSPTHLIKTRGQQVTLRCSPISGHKSVSWYQQVLGQGPQFIFQYYEKEERGRGNFPDRFSARQFPNYSSELNVNALLLGDSALYLCASSLGHRETQYFGPGTRLLVL.